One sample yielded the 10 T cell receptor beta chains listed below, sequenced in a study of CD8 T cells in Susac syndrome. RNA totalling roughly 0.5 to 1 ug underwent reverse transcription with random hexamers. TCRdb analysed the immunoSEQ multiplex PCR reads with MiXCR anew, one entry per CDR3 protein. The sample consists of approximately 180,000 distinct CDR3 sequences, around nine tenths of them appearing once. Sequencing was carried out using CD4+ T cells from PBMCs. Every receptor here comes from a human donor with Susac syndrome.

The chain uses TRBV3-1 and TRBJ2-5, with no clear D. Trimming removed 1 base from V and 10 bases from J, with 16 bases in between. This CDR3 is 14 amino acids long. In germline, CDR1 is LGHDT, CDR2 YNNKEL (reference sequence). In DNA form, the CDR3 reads TGTGCCAGCAGCCAAGTTCTAGTCTGGTCGGACCAGTACTTC. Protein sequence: CASSQVLVWSDQYF.

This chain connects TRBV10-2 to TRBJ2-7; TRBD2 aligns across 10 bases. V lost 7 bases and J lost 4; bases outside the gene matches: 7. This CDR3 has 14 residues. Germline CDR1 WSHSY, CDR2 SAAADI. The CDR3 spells CASTDLAGDYEQYF. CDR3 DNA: TGCGCCAGCACGGATCTAGCGGGAGATTACGAGCAGTACTTC.

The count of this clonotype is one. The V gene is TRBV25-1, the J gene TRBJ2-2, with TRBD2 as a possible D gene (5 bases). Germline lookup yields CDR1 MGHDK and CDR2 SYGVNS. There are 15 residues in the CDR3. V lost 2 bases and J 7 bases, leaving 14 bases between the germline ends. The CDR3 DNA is TGTGCCAGCAGTGAACGGGGAAGTAAGGGCGGGGAGCTGTTTTTT. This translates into CASSERGSKGGELFF.

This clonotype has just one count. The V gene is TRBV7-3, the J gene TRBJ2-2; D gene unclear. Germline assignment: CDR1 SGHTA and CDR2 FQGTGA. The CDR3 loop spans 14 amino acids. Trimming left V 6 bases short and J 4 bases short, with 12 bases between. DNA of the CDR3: TGTGCCAGCAGGCGACGACTCGCCACCGGGGAGCTGTTTTTT. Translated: CASRRRLATGELFF.

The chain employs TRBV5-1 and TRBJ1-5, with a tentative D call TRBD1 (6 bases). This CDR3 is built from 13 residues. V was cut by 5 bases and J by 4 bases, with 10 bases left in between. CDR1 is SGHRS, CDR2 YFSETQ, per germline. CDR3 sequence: CASRQGDNQPQHF. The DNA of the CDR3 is TGCGCCAGCAGACAGGGAGATAATCAGCCCCAGCATTTT.

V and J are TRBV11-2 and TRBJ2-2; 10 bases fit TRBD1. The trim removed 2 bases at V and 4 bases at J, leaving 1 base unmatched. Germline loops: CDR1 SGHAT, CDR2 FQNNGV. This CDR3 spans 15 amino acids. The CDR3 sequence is CASSLWTGGTGELFF. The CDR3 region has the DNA TGTGCCAGCAGCTTATGGACAGGGGGCACCGGGGAGCTGTTTTTT.

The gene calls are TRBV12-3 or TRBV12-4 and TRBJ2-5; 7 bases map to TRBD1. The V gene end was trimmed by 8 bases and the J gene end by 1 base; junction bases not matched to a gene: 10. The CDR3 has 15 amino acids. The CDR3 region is CASGGFGTVQETQYF. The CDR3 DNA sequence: TGTGCCAGCGGAGGATTTGGGACAGTCCAAGAGACCCAGTACTTC.

The CDR3 loop is CASSQVLVTNEKLFF. CDR3 in DNA: TGTGCCAGCAGCCAAGTTTTGGTTACTAATGAAAAACTGTTTTTT. The rearrangement joins TRBV3-1 to TRBJ1-4; the D is unclear. CDR3 length: 15 residues. The germline V and J ends were trimmed by 1 base and 2 bases, with 8 bases remaining between them. Germline V gene lookup returns CDR1 LGHDT and CDR2 YNNKEL (reference sequence).

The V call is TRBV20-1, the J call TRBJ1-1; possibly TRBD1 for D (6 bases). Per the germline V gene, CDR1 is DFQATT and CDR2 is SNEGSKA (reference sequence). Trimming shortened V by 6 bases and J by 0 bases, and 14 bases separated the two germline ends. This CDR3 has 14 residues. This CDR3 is CSARGGLMNTEAFF. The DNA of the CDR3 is TGCAGTGCCAGGGGCGGATTGATGAACACTGAAGCTTTCTTT.

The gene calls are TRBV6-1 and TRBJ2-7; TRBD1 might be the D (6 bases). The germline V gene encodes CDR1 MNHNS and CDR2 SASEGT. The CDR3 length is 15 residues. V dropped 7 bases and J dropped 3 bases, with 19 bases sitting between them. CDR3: CASMWAGQYRYEQYF. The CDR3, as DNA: TGTGCCAGCATGTGGGCAGGACAGTACCGCTACGAGCAGTACTTC.